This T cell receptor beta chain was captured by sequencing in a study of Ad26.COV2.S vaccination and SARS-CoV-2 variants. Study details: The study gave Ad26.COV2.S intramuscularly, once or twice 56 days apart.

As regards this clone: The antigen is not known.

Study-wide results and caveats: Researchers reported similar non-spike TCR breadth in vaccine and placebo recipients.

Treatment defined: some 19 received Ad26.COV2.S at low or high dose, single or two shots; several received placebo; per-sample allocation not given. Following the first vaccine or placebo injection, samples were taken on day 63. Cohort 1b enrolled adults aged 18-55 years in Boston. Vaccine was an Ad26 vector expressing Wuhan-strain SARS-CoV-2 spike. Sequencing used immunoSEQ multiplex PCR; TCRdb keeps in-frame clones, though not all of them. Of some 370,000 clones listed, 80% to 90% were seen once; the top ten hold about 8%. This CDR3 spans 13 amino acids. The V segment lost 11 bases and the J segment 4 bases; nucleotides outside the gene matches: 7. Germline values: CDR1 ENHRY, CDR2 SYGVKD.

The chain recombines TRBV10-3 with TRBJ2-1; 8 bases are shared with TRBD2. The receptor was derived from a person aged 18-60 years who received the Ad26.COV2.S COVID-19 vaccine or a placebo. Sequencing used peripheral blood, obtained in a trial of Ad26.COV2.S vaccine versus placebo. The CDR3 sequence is CACSASGYNEQFF. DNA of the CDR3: TGTGCCTGCTCGGCTAGCGGGTACAATGAGCAGTTCTTC.